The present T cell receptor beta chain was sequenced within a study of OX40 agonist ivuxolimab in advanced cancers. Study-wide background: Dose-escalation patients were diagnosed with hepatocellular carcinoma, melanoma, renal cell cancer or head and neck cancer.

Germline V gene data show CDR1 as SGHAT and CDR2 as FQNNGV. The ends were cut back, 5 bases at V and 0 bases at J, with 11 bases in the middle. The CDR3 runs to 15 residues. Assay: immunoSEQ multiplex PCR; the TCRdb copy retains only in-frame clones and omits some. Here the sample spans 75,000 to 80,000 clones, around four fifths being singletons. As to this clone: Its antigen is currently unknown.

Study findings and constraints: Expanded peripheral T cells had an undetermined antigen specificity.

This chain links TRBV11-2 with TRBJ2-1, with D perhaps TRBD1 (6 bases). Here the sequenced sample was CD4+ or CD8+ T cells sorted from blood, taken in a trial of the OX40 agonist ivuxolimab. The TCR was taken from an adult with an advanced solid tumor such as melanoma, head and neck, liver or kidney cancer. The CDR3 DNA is TGTGCCAGCAGCACCGGACAGAGCTCCTACAATGAGCAGTTCTTC. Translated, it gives CASSTGQSSYNEQFF.